This T cell receptor (beta chain) stems from a study of molecular identifiers for immune sequencing clone quantification. Concerning this clonotype: This may come from a read error, since a much larger clone is one base off. Given the absence of the conserved phenylalanine or tryptophan at the CDR3 end, a read error is likely.

The CDR3 extends over 12 amino acids. Per the germline V gene, CDR1 is SSHAT and CDR2 is FNYEAQ (reference sequence). Each CDR3 protein is one row after TCRdb ran MiXCR on the PCR reads. The table has more than 450,000 distinct CDR3 sequences, about a fifth seen once. This clonotype was obtained from a human donor in good health. Some libraries in this study had Jurkat cell RNA spiked in. Material: naive CD8+ T cells from blood, with Jurkat cell RNA spiked in. Subset here: FACS-sorted CD8+CD4-CCR7+CD45RA+ naive T cells. This chain connects TRBV7-7 to TRBJ2-3; no definite D call. The CDR3 sequence is CASSHPGDTQYL. In nucleotides, the CDR3 is TGTGCTAGCAGCCATCCCGGTGATACGCAGTATCTT.